This entry features one T cell receptor (beta chain) sequence. The antigen remains unidentified. The CDR3 loop spans 15 amino acids. The junction had 5 bases not matched to a gene; V was cut back by 5 bases and J by 0 bases. Germline V gene lookup returns CDR1 MNHNS and CDR2 SASEGT. These data are taken from a study of T cell repertoires in cytomegalovirus infection. TCRdb re-called the reads with MiXCR, one entry per CDR3 protein. The sample lists approximately 470,000 distinct CDR3 sequences; about 42% were seen once. The J gene is TRBJ1-1, the V gene TRBV6-1, with 8 bases matching TRBD1. The source is a human donor in good health (CMV status not recorded). Some clones in this sample may be carry-over from other donors' samples. The material sequenced was cultured PBMCs, taken from culture after CMV antigen stimulation. Here the CDR3 DNA reads TGTGCCAGCAGTCAAGAGACAGGGGTGAACACTGAAGCTTTCTTT. The encoded protein is CASSQETGVNTEAFF.